This T cell receptor beta chain emerged from a study of T cells expressing NK-cell markers. Study outcomes and limitations: Several donors' CD3+CD56-NKG2C+ cells were dominated by the same clonotypes.

Each CDR3 protein gets one entry in TCRdb, which reprocessed the 5' RACE reads and gives no DNA. The sample holds 500,000 to 700,000 distinct CDR3 sequences. Germline CDR1 is MNHEY and CDR2 is SVGEGT. The CDR3 contains 16 residues. A word on this clonotype: Its antigen is currently unknown.

Sequenced input: blood T cells: a sorted CD56 or NKG2C T cell subset, CD4+ or CD8+ T cells, or bulk PBMC T cells (not recorded which). The sequence derives from a man between 18 and 29 years old in good health. This chain uses TRBV6-2 or TRBV6-3 with TRBJ2-1; TCRdb reports TRBD2, a call that lacks DNA to check it against. CDR3 sequence reads: CASSYPLWRERDQQFF.